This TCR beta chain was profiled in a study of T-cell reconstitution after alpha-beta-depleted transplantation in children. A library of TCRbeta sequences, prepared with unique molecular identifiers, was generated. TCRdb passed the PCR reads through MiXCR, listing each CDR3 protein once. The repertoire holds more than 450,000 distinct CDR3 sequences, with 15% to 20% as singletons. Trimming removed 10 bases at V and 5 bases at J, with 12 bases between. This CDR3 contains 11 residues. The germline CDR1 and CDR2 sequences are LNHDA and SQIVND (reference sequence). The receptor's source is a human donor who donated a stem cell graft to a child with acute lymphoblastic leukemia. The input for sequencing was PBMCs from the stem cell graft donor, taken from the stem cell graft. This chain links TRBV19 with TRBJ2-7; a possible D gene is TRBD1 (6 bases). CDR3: CATGQPHEQYF. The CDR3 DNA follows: TGTGCCACCGGACAGCCCCACGAGCAGTACTTC.